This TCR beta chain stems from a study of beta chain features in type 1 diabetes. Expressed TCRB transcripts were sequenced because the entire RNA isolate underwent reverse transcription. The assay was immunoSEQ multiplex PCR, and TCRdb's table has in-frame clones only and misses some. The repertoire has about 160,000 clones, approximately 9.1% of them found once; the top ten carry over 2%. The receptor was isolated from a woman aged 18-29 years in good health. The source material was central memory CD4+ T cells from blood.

CDR3: CASSLYLGEETQYF. DNA of the CDR3: TGTGCCAGTAGTCTTTACTTGGGCGAAGAGACCCAGTACTTC. V gene TRBV19 combines with J gene TRBJ2-5, with D hard to call. The germline V gene encodes CDR1 LNHDA and CDR2 SQIVND (reference sequence). This CDR3 region has 14 residues. V lost 5 bases, J lost 3 bases, and 13 bases lay in between.